This is a list of T cell receptor beta chains from one sample in a study of neurological immune-mediated disorders. TCRdb re-derived calls from the 5' RACE reads in MiXCR, one entry per CDR3 protein. The repertoire holds more than 45,000 distinct CDR3 sequences, with 2% to 2.5% as singletons. The sample consisted of PBMCs. The receptor source for this set is a man aged 50 to 60 with multiple sclerosis. Both conserved end residues are part of each CDR3. Fields, in order: J gene, D gene, V gene, clone size, CDR3 protein, CDR3 DNA. D genes are given only for firm matches. Clone size, where shown, is once, few, many, or a class for clones that have expanded.

J gene: TRBJ1-2; D gene: -; V gene: TRBV7-2; clone size: many; CDR3 protein: CASSSSRLYGYTF; CDR3 DNA: TGTGCCAGCAGCTCGTCCCGCCTCTATGGCTACACCTTC
J gene: TRBJ1-5; D gene: -; V gene: TRBV18; clone size: many; CDR3 protein: CASSPPGGHQPQHF; CDR3 DNA: TGTGCCAGCTCACCACCGGGGGGTCACCAGCCCCAGCATTTT
J gene: TRBJ1-1; D gene: -; V gene: TRBV7-2; clone size: many; CDR3 protein: CASSLIGIGGTEAFF; CDR3 DNA: TGTGCCAGCAGCTTAATCGGAATTGGGGGCACTGAAGCTTTCTTT
J gene: TRBJ2-5; D gene: TRBD2; V gene: TRBV4-2; clone size: many; CDR3 protein: CASSQERGGEETQYF; CDR3 DNA: TGTGCCAGCAGCCAAGAGCGGGGGGGGGAAGAGACCCAGTACTTC
J gene: TRBJ2-2; D gene: -; V gene: TRBV9; clone size: many; CDR3 protein: CASSVGAGQVGELFF; CDR3 DNA: TGTGCCAGCAGCGTAGGAGCAGGGCAGGTCGGGGAGCTGTTTTTT
J gene: TRBJ2-7; D gene: -; V gene: TRBV5-1; clone size: many; CDR3 protein: CASSLAGLIEQYF; CDR3 DNA: TGCGCCAGCAGCTTGGCTGGGTTGATCGAGCAGTACTTC
J gene: TRBJ2-1; D gene: -; V gene: TRBV20-1; clone size: many; CDR3 protein: CSARGLGQTLGNEQFF; CDR3 DNA: TGCAGTGCTAGAGGTCTGGGGCAGACCTTAGGAAATGAGCAGTTCTTC
J gene: TRBJ2-1; D gene: -; V gene: TRBV5-1; clone size: many; CDR3 protein: CASSLSDLYNEQFF; CDR3 DNA: TGCGCCAGCAGCTTAAGCGATTTATACAATGAGCAGTTCTTC
J gene: TRBJ1-2; D gene: -; V gene: TRBV20-1; clone size: many; CDR3 protein: CSATSSYGYTF; CDR3 DNA: TGCAGTGCTACCAGCTCTTATGGCTACACCTTC
J gene: TRBJ1-4; D gene: -; V gene: TRBV5-1; clone size: many; CDR3 protein: CASSLVGATNEKLFF; CDR3 DNA: TGCGCCAGCAGCTTGGTCGGGGCAACTAATGAAAAACTGTTTTTT
J gene: TRBJ1-5; D gene: -; V gene: TRBV7-2; clone size: many; CDR3 protein: CASSLEWGGNQPQHF; CDR3 DNA: TGTGCCAGCAGCTTAGAGTGGGGAGGCAATCAGCCCCAGCATTTT
J gene: TRBJ2-1; D gene: -; V gene: TRBV11-2; clone size: many; CDR3 protein: CAVGAGSSYNEQFF; CDR3 DNA: TGTGCCGTAGGGGCGGGGAGCTCCTACAATGAGCAGTTCTTC
J gene: TRBJ2-1; D gene: TRBD2; V gene: TRBV5-1; clone size: many; CDR3 protein: CASSFGLAGTHEQFF; CDR3 DNA: TGCGCCAGCAGCTTCGGACTAGCGGGGACCCATGAGCAGTTCTTC
J gene: TRBJ2-5; D gene: -; V gene: TRBV5-1; clone size: many; CDR3 protein: CASSLTAAQETQYF; CDR3 DNA: TGCGCCAGCAGCTTGACGGCAGCCCAAGAGACCCAGTACTTC
J gene: TRBJ1-6; D gene: -; V gene: TRBV12-3/TRBV12-4; clone size: many; CDR3 protein: CASSVLGNSPLHF; CDR3 DNA: TGTGCCAGCAGTGTCTTGGGGAATTCACCCCTCCACTTT
J gene: TRBJ1-5; D gene: -; V gene: TRBV7-8; clone size: many; CDR3 protein: CASSFSQAVGQPQHF; CDR3 DNA: TGTGCCAGCAGCTTTTCGCAGGCGGTGGGTCAGCCCCAGCATTTT
J gene: TRBJ2-1; D gene: TRBD2; V gene: TRBV7-9; clone size: many; CDR3 protein: CASSVRLAGRNEQFF; CDR3 DNA: TGTGCCAGCAGCGTGAGACTAGCGGGGCGGAATGAGCAGTTCTTC
J gene: TRBJ2-2; D gene: -; V gene: TRBV12-3/TRBV12-4; clone size: -; CDR3 protein: CASTPGFGTGELFF; CDR3 DNA: TGTGCCAGCACCCCGGGGTTTGGCACCGGGGAGCTGTTTTTT
J gene: TRBJ2-1; D gene: TRBD2; V gene: TRBV24-1; clone size: many; CDR3 protein: CAASGTSGNEQFF; CDR3 DNA: TGTGCCGCTTCCGGGACTAGTGGCAATGAGCAGTTCTTC
J gene: TRBJ2-7; D gene: -; V gene: TRBV6-1; clone size: many; CDR3 protein: CASSEALQEREQYF; CDR3 DNA: TGTGCCAGCAGTGAAGCGCTGCAGGAAAGGGAGCAGTACTTC
J gene: TRBJ2-7; D gene: -; V gene: TRBV2; clone size: many; CDR3 protein: CASSDSSYEQYF; CDR3 DNA: TGTGCCAGCAGTGACAGCTCCTACGAGCAGTACTTC
J gene: TRBJ2-2; D gene: -; V gene: TRBV7-9; clone size: many; CDR3 protein: CASSLAVNTGELFF; CDR3 DNA: TGTGCCAGCAGCTTAGCCGTGAACACCGGGGAGCTGTTTTTT
J gene: TRBJ1-6; D gene: -; V gene: TRBV7-2; clone size: many; CDR3 protein: CASSLSYRASPLHF; CDR3 DNA: TGTGCCAGCAGCCTCTCCTACAGGGCTTCACCCCTCCACTTT
J gene: TRBJ2-3; D gene: -; V gene: TRBV9; clone size: many; CDR3 protein: CASSAPVPDTQYF; CDR3 DNA: TGTGCCAGCAGCGCCCCCGTGCCGGATACGCAGTATTTT
J gene: TRBJ1-5; D gene: -; V gene: TRBV4-3; clone size: many; CDR3 protein: CASSQDQSGRQPQHF; CDR3 DNA: TGCGCCAGCAGCCAAGATCAATCGGGGAGGCAGCCCCAGCATTTT
J gene: TRBJ1-1; D gene: -; V gene: TRBV11-2; clone size: many; CDR3 protein: CASSSHVAVVTEAFF; CDR3 DNA: TGTGCCAGCAGCTCCCACGTGGCAGTAGTCACTGAAGCTTTCTTT
J gene: TRBJ2-1; D gene: TRBD2; V gene: TRBV3-1; clone size: many; CDR3 protein: CASSQGGVGSGGVEQFF; CDR3 DNA: TGTGCCAGCAGCCAAGGAGGCGTAGGTAGCGGGGGTGTTGAGCAGTTCTTC
J gene: TRBJ1-6; D gene: -; V gene: TRBV4-1; clone size: many; CDR3 protein: CASSQEDRNSPLHF; CDR3 DNA: TGCGCCAGCAGCCAGGAAGACAGAAATTCACCCCTCCACTTT
J gene: TRBJ2-7; D gene: -; V gene: TRBV20-1; clone size: many; CDR3 protein: CSARGERSYEQYF; CDR3 DNA: TGCAGTGCTAGGGGGGAGAGATCCTACGAGCAGTACTTC
J gene: TRBJ1-3; D gene: TRBD1; V gene: TRBV3-1; clone size: many; CDR3 protein: CASSQEDRGHSGNTIYF; CDR3 DNA: TGTGCCAGCAGCCAAGAAGACAGGGGACACTCTGGAAACACCATATATTTT